This entry features one T cell receptor (beta chain) sequence. The entry originates in a study of radiotherapy plus CTLA-4 blockade in lung cancer. TCRdb's copy holds only in-frame clones and misses some; the assay was immunoSEQ multiplex PCR. The sample carries 40,000 to 50,000 clones, roughly two thirds recorded once. The CDR3 contains 14 residues. The germline V and J ends were trimmed by 0 bases and 5 bases, with 11 bases remaining between them. The germline CDR1 and CDR2 sequences are LNHDA and SQIVND (reference sequence). This rearrangement joins TRBV19 to TRBJ2-7; D is uncertain. This receptor was taken from a human donor with non-small cell lung cancer who had a complete response to radiotherapy plus ipilimumab. Sample: peripheral blood, taken from a patient treated with radiotherapy plus ipilimumab. CDR3 in DNA: TGTGCCAGTAGTATAGAGCTAGTAAGCAACGAGCAGTACTTC. Translating gives CASSIELVSNEQYF.